This T cell receptor beta chain is drawn from a study of molecular identifiers for immune sequencing clone quantification. The table lists this clonotype with many counts. TCRdb reprocessed the PCR reads with MiXCR, giving one entry per CDR3 protein. The repertoire consists of around 94,000 distinct CDR3 sequences, with 30% to 35% occurring once and the leading ten covering 9.7%. Source material: naive CD8+ T cells from blood, with Jurkat cell RNA spiked in. Specified subset: FACS-sorted CD8+CD4-CCR7+CD45RA+ naive T cells. The receptor comes from a human donor in good health. Some libraries in this study had Jurkat cell RNA spiked in.

The CDR3 sequence is CASSFVGLAGPDTQYF. For the CDR3, the DNA is TGTGCCAGCAGCTTCGTAGGACTAGCGGGGCCAGATACGCAGTATTTT. The chain recombines TRBV7-8 with TRBJ2-3; 12 bases match TRBD2. From germline, CDR1 is SGHVS and CDR2 FQNEAQ. The junction had 5 bases not matched to a gene; V was cut back by 3 bases and J by 4 bases. The length of the CDR3 is 16 residues.